What follows is one T cell receptor beta chain and its context. MiXCR re-clonotyped the PCR reads for TCRdb. This sample has about 4,400 clones; 30% to 40% occur once, and the top ten carry roughly two fifths. These data belong to a study of metastatic and nonmetastatic thyroid tumors. None of the patients had undergone any treatment ahead of thyroid surgery. The CDR3 has 14 residues. Germline-derived CDR1 and CDR2 are DFQATT and SNEGSKA (reference sequence). The V gene end was trimmed by 3 bases and the J gene end by 3 bases; junction bases not matched to a gene: 7. Sequencing input: adjacent normal tissue. The receptor was derived from a male donor with papillary thyroid cancer or a benign thyroid nodule (not recorded which). Some clones in this sample may be carry-over from other donors' samples. This chain uses TRBV20-1 with TRBJ2-7; 8 nucleotides match TRBD2. The CDR3 sequence: CSARFAGGHYEQYF. CDR3 DNA: TGCAGTGCTAGGTTCGCGGGAGGCCACTACGAGCAGTACTTC.